The TCR beta chain under discussion was sequenced for a study of blood T cell repertoires in COVID-19. The study recruited people aged roughly 18 to 100 years across roughly 25 US areas. This clone was observed at least ten times. The same CDR3 can be traced to other DNA sequences in this sample. V shed 1 base and J shed 2 bases, with 5 bases lying between them. CDR3 size: 13 residues. The protocol was immunoSEQ multiplex PCR, while the TCRdb copy is restricted to in-frame clones and leaves out a portion. The table shows hundreds of thousands of clones, with 80% to 90% occurring only once. Sequencing was performed on PBMCs or T cells enriched from blood (not recorded which). This chain links TRBV12-3 or TRBV12-4 with TRBJ1-2; D is ambiguous. The sequence was obtained from a woman aged 18-29 years who had recovered from COVID-19. The CDR3 reads CASSLGGNYGYTF. CDR3 sequence (DNA): TGTGCCAGCAGTTTAGGAGGGAACTATGGCTACACCTTC.